The T cell receptor beta chain described here comes from a study of T-cell reconstitution after alpha-beta-depleted transplantation in children. Points on this clonotype: Its target is unknown.

As it was prepared, the TCRbeta library received unique molecular identifiers. TCRdb re-analysed the PCR reads in MiXCR, keeping a single row per CDR3 protein. Here the sample spans 81,000 or so distinct CDR3 sequences, roughly 15% being singletons. Study findings and constraints: Roughly two months post-transplant, alpha-beta T cells reportedly originated from several hundred graft clones that had expanded. From newly produced T cells came most of the T-cell counts and diversity one year after transplant.

V was trimmed by 5 bases and J by 5 bases, leaving 18 bases between them. The CDR3 contains 15 residues. Germline V gene data show CDR1 as LNHDA and CDR2 as SQIVND (reference sequence). This chain uses TRBV19 with TRBJ2-5; D ambiguous. The input for sequencing was PBMCs, mostly from graft donor cells, taken 180 days after TCRalphabeta/CD19-depleted stem cell transplant. The origin of this receptor is a male patient aged 2 to 10 who had a stem cell transplant for acute lymphoblastic leukemia, so the T cells may come from the graft donor. CDR3 nucleotides: TGTGCCAGTAGTGCCCGGGCAGACTCCCGGGAGACCCAGTACTTC. It yields the protein CASSARADSRETQYF.